This T cell receptor beta chain originates from a study of OX40 agonist ivuxolimab in advanced cancers. As for the study in general: The dose-escalation cohort had hepatocellular carcinoma, melanoma, renal cell or head and neck cancer.

TCRdb keeps only in-frame clones here, not all; method: immunoSEQ multiplex PCR. The table includes fewer than 100,000 clones, 80% to 90% detected once. V was shortened by 5 bases and J by 6 bases, with 14 bases between the two germline ends. Germline V gene lookup returns CDR1 LNHDA and CDR2 SQIVND (reference sequence). This CDR3 comprises 13 residues. This chain links TRBV19 with TRBJ2-7, with a weak D call TRBD2 (5 bases). Sequencing used CD4+ or CD8+ T cells sorted from blood, obtained in a trial of the OX40 agonist ivuxolimab. The clonotype comes from an adult with an advanced solid tumor such as melanoma, head and neck, liver or kidney cancer. The CDR3 DNA sequence: TGTGCCAGTAGTGCGACGACTATGGGCGAGCAGTACTTC. Translation: CASSATTMGEQYF.